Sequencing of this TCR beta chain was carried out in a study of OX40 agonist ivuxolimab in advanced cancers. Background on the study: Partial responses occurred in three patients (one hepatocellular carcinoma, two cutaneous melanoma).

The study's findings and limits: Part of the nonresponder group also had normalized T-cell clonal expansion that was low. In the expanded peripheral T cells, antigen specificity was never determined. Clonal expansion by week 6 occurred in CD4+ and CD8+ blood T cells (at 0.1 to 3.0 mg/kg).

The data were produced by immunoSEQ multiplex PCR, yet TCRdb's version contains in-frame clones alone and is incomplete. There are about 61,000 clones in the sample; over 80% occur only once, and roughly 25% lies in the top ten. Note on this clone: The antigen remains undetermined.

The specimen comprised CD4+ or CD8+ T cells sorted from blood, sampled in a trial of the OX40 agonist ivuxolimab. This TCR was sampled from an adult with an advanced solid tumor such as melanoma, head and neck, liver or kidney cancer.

DNA of the CDR3: TGTGCCAGCGGGCAGGGGGAGTCCCTCCACTTT. This translates into CASGQGESLHF. The V gene is TRBV6-5, the J gene TRBJ1-6, with TRBD1 matching 7 bases. CDR1 and CDR2 from the germline V gene are MNHEY and SVGAGI. The CDR3 loop spans 11 amino acids. Losses at the gene ends were 8 bases for V and 14 bases for J; bases not matched to a gene: 6.